This T cell receptor beta chain was recovered during a study of blood T cells in healthy people across ages. Study in general: T cells yielded about one barcoded beta molecule per two cells through template switching. Findings and limits, study-wide: Leaving the PBMCs unsorted stopped any conclusive comparison of naive versus antigen-experienced cells.

Healthy individuals of Caucasian origin from Russia, aged about 6 to 95, served as donors. A minimum of 6.5 million PBMCs was isolated per sample. The V gene end was trimmed by 2 bases and the J gene end by 6 bases; junction bases not matched to a gene: 11. Germline CDR1 is SQVTM and CDR2 is ANQGSEA. The CDR3 is made up of 15 amino acids. This clonotype showed up just a few times. Its antigen is unidentified. A sample-barcoded 5' primer and a J-beta primer mix were used in a second PCR of roughly 7 to 11 cycles. Each CDR3 protein gets one entry after TCRdb re-called the 5' RACE reads with MiXCR. Of 2 million or so distinct CDR3 sequences in the sample, about 50% were seen once.

J is TRBJ1-2 and V is TRBV29-1; 8 nucleotides line up with TRBD1. This TCR came from a woman aged 40 to 50 in good health. Sequencing was done on a sample of blood. CDR3 bases: TGCAGCGTTGAACGGGACAGGCTCCCCAGGGATGGCTACACCTTC. It is translated as CSVERDRLPRDGYTF.